The clone carrying this TCR beta chain was seen more than once but under ten times. Its antigen is unidentified. A clone one base away is much larger, so this may be a read error. Sorted populations were all over 95% pure. These data are taken from a study of beta chain features in type 1 diabetes. The CDR3 is 11 amino acids. Germline assignment: CDR1 SEHNR and CDR2 FQNEAQ (reference sequence). V lost 5 bases, J lost 5 bases, and 4 bases lay in between. Sequencing targeted expressed TCRB transcripts, as all isolated RNA had been reverse transcribed. Using immunoSEQ multiplex PCR, the repertoire was profiled, and TCRdb retains in-frame clones only, with some absent. The profile covers fewer than 500,000 clones, with approximately 13% appearing a single time and 0.035% to 0.045% taken by the ten largest. Study observations and caveats: VDJ junctions from patients with type 1 diabetes contained fewer insertions and more deletions. When Type 1 diabetes patients were examined, their TCRB CDR3s proved moderately but significantly shorter in all four CD4+ subsets.

The chain recombines TRBV7-9 with TRBJ2-1; D is uncertain. Input material: naive CD4+ T cells from blood. The TCR comes from a man between 25 and 39 years old in good health. The CDR3 nucleotides read TGTGCCAGCAGCCAAGACAATGAGCAGTTCTTC. Translation: CASSQDNEQFF.